The 30 T cell receptor beta chains given below trace back to one sample, sequenced in a study of T cells after posttransplantation cyclophosphamide. Sequencing was performed with immunoSEQ multiplex PCR; in TCRdb, only in-frame clones are kept and a portion is missing. Among about 47,000 clones listed, roughly 93% were seen once. What was sequenced was PBMCs. These receptor sequences come from a woman between 45 and 65 years old in good health and a related stem cell transplant donor.

J is TRBJ2-7 and V is TRBV19; 11 nucleotides agree with TRBD1. Losses at the gene ends were 8 bases for V and 3 bases for J; bases not matched to a gene: 6. Germline V gene lookup returns CDR1 LNHDA and CDR2 SQIVND (reference sequence). This CDR3 is 14 amino acids long. CDR3 DNA: TGTGCCAGTGGAACCGGGACAGGGGGCTACGAGCAGTACTTC. Its protein product is CASGTGTGGYEQYF.

The rearrangement links TRBV5-6 to TRBJ2-5; a weak D match, TRBD2 (6 bases). Germline V gives CDR1 SGHDT, CDR2 YYEEEE. The CDR3 covers 15 residues. Trimming removed 3 bases at V and 5 bases at J, with 17 bases between. The CDR3 DNA follows: TGTGCCAGCAGCTCGGGACTGATCCCCGGGGAGACCCAGTACTTC. Amino acids: CASSSGLIPGETQYF.

The chain uses TRBV14 and TRBJ2-7; maybe TRBD2 (6 bases). Trimming pared 3 bases from V and 5 bases from J, leaving 23 bases between. The CDR3 loop spans 17 amino acids. The germline V gene has CDR1 SGHDN and CDR2 FVKESK. CDR3 DNA sequence: TGTGCCAGCAGCCATCACCCACCGGGACTGGTCCGCCACGAGCAGTACTTC. Its protein product is CASSHHPPGLVRHEQYF.

CDR3 sequence: CASRGTGTNTEAFF. Here the CDR3 DNA reads TGTGCCAGCAGGGGCACAGGGACGAACACTGAAGCTTTCTTT. J is TRBJ1-1 and V is TRBV28; a possible D gene is TRBD1 (6 bases). This CDR3 is built from 14 residues. CDR1 and CDR2 (germline): MDHEN, SYDVKM. V lost 6 bases to trimming and J lost 1 base, with 12 bases between them.

The chain employs TRBV18 and TRBJ2-1; TRBD1 matches 9 bases. The CDR3 covers 14 residues. The ends lost 3 bases at V and 8 bases at J; junction bases unmatched: 5. In germline, CDR1 is KGHSH, CDR2 LQKENI. CDR3 residues: CASSPIQGADEQFF. Here the CDR3 DNA reads TGTGCCAGCTCACCTATACAGGGGGCCGATGAGCAGTTCTTC. Drawing the rest from reference TRBV18 and TRBJ2-1, the complete variable domain is NAGVMQNPRHLVRRRGQEARLRCSPMKGHSHVYWYRQLPEEGLKFMVYLQKENIIDESGMPKERFSAEFPKEGPSILRIQQVVRGDSAAYFCASSPIQGADEQFFGPGTRLTVL.

The chain uses TRBV7-9 and TRBJ1-1; 7 bases fit TRBD1. This CDR3 is built from 14 residues. Germline V gene lookup returns CDR1 SEHNR and CDR2 FQNEAQ (reference sequence). V gave up 10 bases and J gave up 0 bases; unmatched junction bases: 8. CDR3 sequence (DNA): TGTGCCACCAGGGGGGGGGCCGTGAACACTGAAGCTTTCTTT. Translated: CATRGGAVNTEAFF.

This chain links TRBV27 with TRBJ2-3; no clear D. The V and J ends lost 5 bases and 2 bases respectively, with 5 bases between them. This CDR3 contains 12 residues. Germline assignment: CDR1 MNHEY and CDR2 SMNVEV (reference sequence). For the CDR3, the DNA is TGTGCCAGCAGTCCCAACACAGATACGCAGTATTTT. Translated, it gives CASSPNTDTQYF.

This CDR3 reads CASSPHVEQQETQYF. CDR3 coding DNA: TGTGCCAGCAGTCCACATGTGGAGCAGCAAGAGACCCAGTACTTC. V is TRBV28 and J is TRBJ2-5; D remains ambiguous. With 5 bases removed from V and 2 bases from J, the gap between germline ends came to 15 bases. This CDR3 is 15 amino acids long. Per germline, CDR1 MDHEN and CDR2 SYDVKM.

This rearrangement joins TRBV6-5 to TRBJ1-1, with a tentative D call TRBD1 (5 bases). V lost 0 bases and J lost 4, with 9 bases in between. The CDR3 has 14 amino acids. Germline V gene data show CDR1 as MNHEY and CDR2 as SVGAGI. The CDR3 loop is CASSYSVRATEAFF. CDR3 DNA sequence: TGTGCCAGCAGTTACTCAGTCAGGGCCACTGAAGCTTTCTTT.

The CDR3, as DNA: TGCGCCAGCAGCTTGCCTGGGAGGGGGGAGTACAATGAGCAGTTCTTC. This translates into CASSLPGRGEYNEQFF. The chain joins TRBV5-1 to TRBJ2-1; tentative D call: TRBD2 (7 bases). The CDR3 has 16 amino acids. V lost 1 base to trimming and J lost 4 bases, with 15 bases between them. Per germline, CDR1 SGHRS and CDR2 YFSETQ.

This chain links TRBV5-1 with TRBJ1-1; no firm D call. This CDR3 contains 14 residues. Trimming pared 2 bases from V and 2 bases from J, leaving 10 bases between. Germline CDR1 and CDR2: SGHRS and YFSETQ. CDR3 DNA sequence: TGCGCCAGCAGCTTCCGGGATTTTAACACTGAAGCTTTCTTT. Translation gives CASSFRDFNTEAFF. Filled out from reference TRBV5-1 and TRBJ1-1, the complete variable domain reads KAGVTQTPRYLIKTRGQQVTLSCSPISGHRSVSWYQQTPGQGLQFLFEYFSETQRNKGNFPGRFSGRQFSNSRSEMNVSTLELGDSALYLCASSFRDFNTEAFFGQGTRLTVV.

This clone was observed once. The chain links TRBV15 to TRBJ1-1; perhaps TRBD1 as D (6 bases). This CDR3 region has 17 residues. The germline V and J ends were trimmed by 3 bases and 1 base, with 18 bases remaining between them. Germline V gene data show CDR1 as LNHNV and CDR2 as YYDKDF (reference sequence). As DNA, the CDR3 is TGTGCCACCAGCAGCGAGAATCAGGGACACTCGAACACTGAAGCTTTCTTT. It translates to CATSSENQGHSNTEAFF.

The gene calls are TRBV5-1 and TRBJ2-1; 13 positions agree with TRBD2. Germline V CDR1 and CDR2: SGHRS, YFSETQ. The CDR3 sequence is 15 residues long. With V trimmed by 3 bases and J by 8 bases, 5 bases remained unmatched. This chain's CDR3 is CASSSLAGGFDEQFF. The CDR3 DNA sequence: TGCGCCAGCAGCTCACTAGCGGGGGGGTTCGATGAGCAGTTCTTC.

This clone was detected only once. The J gene is TRBJ1-1, the V gene TRBV5-4; D gene unclear. Trimming left V 0 bases short and J 2 bases short, with 8 bases between. The CDR3 is 14 residues long. The germline V gene has CDR1 SGHNT and CDR2 YYREEE (reference sequence). Here the CDR3 DNA reads TGTGCCAGCAGCTTGGGAGAGATAAACACTGAAGCTTTCTTT. The encoded protein is CASSLGEINTEAFF.

The V gene is TRBV6-6, the J gene TRBJ1-5; 8 bases agree with TRBD1. The CDR3 is made up of 16 amino acids. Germline CDR1 MNHNY, CDR2 SVGAGI (reference sequence). V was pared by 3 bases and J by 2 bases, with 6 bases of the junction left unmatched. In DNA form, the CDR3 reads TGTGCCAGCAGTTATCCACAGGGGGGAGGCAATCAGCCCCAGCATTTT. It is translated as CASSYPQGGGNQPQHF.

CDR3 sequence reads: CASSLAGTGQSPLHF. Here the CDR3 DNA reads TGTGCCAGCAGCTTGGCCGGCACAGGGCAATCACCCCTCCACTTT. This chain links TRBV5-6 with TRBJ1-6; D is possibly TRBD1 (6 bases). Germline values: CDR1 SGHDT, CDR2 YYEEEE. The CDR3 covers 15 residues. Trimming shortened V by 0 bases and J by 10 bases, and 14 bases separated the two germline ends. Looking up the rest from reference TRBV5-6 and TRBJ1-6 gives the full variable domain: DAGVTQSPTHLIKTRGQQVTLRCSPKSGHDTVSWYQQALGQGPQFIFQYYEEEERQRGNFPDRFSGHQFPNYSSELNVNALLLGDSALYLCASSLAGTGQSPLHFGNGTRLTVT.

This rearrangement joins TRBV6-1 to TRBJ2-7, with 10 bases that match TRBD2. The CDR3 is 15 residues long. Germline lookup yields CDR1 MNHNS and CDR2 SASEGT. The V gene end was trimmed by 5 bases and the J gene end by 2 bases; junction bases not matched to a gene: 6. The DNA for the CDR3 is TGTGCCAGCAGTCTAGGAGGACTAGCGGCCTACGAGCAGTACTTC. This codes for CASSLGGLAAYEQYF.

This sequence joins TRBV19 and TRBJ2-7; 7 bases match TRBD1. CDR3 length equals 12 residues. The germline gives CDR1 LNHDA, CDR2 SQIVND (reference sequence). V was clipped by 10 bases and J by 0 bases; unmatched bases: 3. The CDR3 coding sequence is TGTGCCACCGGGGACAGCTCCTACGAGCAGTACTTC. Encoded protein: CATGDSSYEQYF.

The V call is TRBV6-1, the J call TRBJ1-2, with D perhaps matching TRBD1 (5 bases). CDR3 length: 15 residues. Germline loops: CDR1 MNHNS, CDR2 SASEGT. V lost 5 bases and J 1 base, leaving 14 bases between the germline ends. CDR3 DNA sequence: TGTGCCAGCAGTCTAAGTGGGGGGGTTAACTATGGCTACACCTTC. Encoded protein: CASSLSGGVNYGYTF.

The rearrangement uses TRBV7-8 and TRBJ2-2; 8 bases map to TRBD1. The trim removed 3 bases at V and 9 bases at J, leaving 6 bases unmatched. This CDR3 contains 14 residues. CDR1 is SGHVS and CDR2 is FQNEAQ in the germline V gene. This chain's CDR3 is CASSLGRGPRELFF. DNA of the CDR3: TGTGCCAGCAGCTTGGGCAGGGGGCCCCGGGAGCTGTTTTTT.

This sequence joins TRBV12-5 and TRBJ1-1, with D perhaps TRBD1 (5 bases). Per the germline V gene, CDR1 is LGHNT and CDR2 is FRNRAP. The germline V and J ends were trimmed by 7 bases and 4 bases, with 19 bases remaining between them. There are 15 residues in the CDR3. In DNA form, the CDR3 reads TGTGCTAGTGCTTCCGGTCTCCTAGGGGCCACTGAAGCTTTCTTT. This encodes CASASGLLGATEAFF.

The chain joins TRBV6-1 to TRBJ2-5; the D is unclear. V lost 2 bases, J lost 1 base, and 8 bases lay in between. Germline V gene sequence: CDR1 MNHNS, CDR2 SASEGT. The CDR3 has 14 amino acids. The CDR3 nucleotides read TGTGCCAGCAGTGAACTTTCTTTCCAAGAGACCCAGTACTTC. It encodes CASSELSFQETQYF.

The chain employs TRBV5-1 and TRBJ1-2, with 7 bases that match TRBD1. The CDR3 is 13 residues long. V was clipped by 5 bases and J by 2 bases; unmatched bases: 3. Germline lookup yields CDR1 SGHRS and CDR2 YFSETQ. The DNA of the CDR3 is TGCGCCAGCAGGCCGGGACAGAACTATGGCTACACCTTC. It encodes CASRPGQNYGYTF.

The chain recombines TRBV6-6 with TRBJ2-7; D is uncertain. V lost 5 bases and J 6 bases, leaving 14 bases between the germline ends. The CDR3 covers 13 residues. Germline V gives CDR1 MNHNY, CDR2 SVGAGI (reference sequence). This CDR3 reads CASSPLAVAEQYF. DNA of the CDR3: TGTGCCAGCAGTCCCCTCGCGGTGGCCGAGCAGTACTTC.

The DNA for the CDR3 is TGCGCCAGCAGCTCTACTAGCGGTAACCTCTACAATGAGCAGTTCTTC. Encoded protein: CASSSTSGNLYNEQFF. The V and J genes are TRBV5-1 and TRBJ2-1; TRBD2 aligns across 8 bases. CDR1 SGHRS and CDR2 YFSETQ come from the germline V gene. There are 16 residues in the CDR3. Trimming removed 3 bases from V and 3 bases from J; junction bases left unmatched: 8. Based on the CDR3 plus reference TRBV5-1 and TRBJ2-1, the full variable domain is KAGVTQTPRYLIKTRGQQVTLSCSPISGHRSVSWYQQTPGQGLQFLFEYFSETQRNKGNFPGRFSGRQFSNSRSEMNVSTLELGDSALYLCASSSTSGNLYNEQFFGPGTRLTVL.

The CDR3 DNA reads as TGCAGCGTAAAGACTAGCGGGAGTCTAGAGACCCAGTACTTC. Residues: CSVKTSGSLETQYF. The gene calls are TRBV29-1 and TRBJ2-5; 12 positions match TRBD2. Germline V gene data show CDR1 as SQVTM and CDR2 as ANQGSEA. CDR3 size: 14 residues. With 6 bases clipped from V and 4 bases from J, the junction kept 6 bases outside the gene matches.

This chain joins TRBV18 and TRBJ2-5; D possibly corresponds to TRBD1 (6 bases). V was trimmed by 3 bases and J by 3 bases, leaving 14 bases between them. The CDR3 consists of 15 residues. Germline-derived CDR1 and CDR2 are KGHSH and LQKENI. CDR3 in amino acids: CASSPPGQYEETQYF. The CDR3 bases are TGTGCCAGCTCACCCCCCGGACAGTATGAAGAGACCCAGTACTTC. Based on the CDR3 plus reference TRBV18 and TRBJ2-5, the full variable domain is NAGVMQNPRHLVRRRGQEARLRCSPMKGHSHVYWYRQLPEEGLKFMVYLQKENIIDESGMPKERFSAEFPKEGPSILRIQQVVRGDSAAYFCASSPPGQYEETQYFGPGTRLLVL.

The CDR3 nucleotides read TGTGCCAGCAGTCCCCGCAGGGCGAACACCGGGGAGCTGTTTTTT. It encodes CASSPRRANTGELFF. The V gene is TRBV2, the J gene TRBJ2-2; D is possibly TRBD1 (5 bases). Germline V gene sequence: CDR1 SNHLY, CDR2 FYNNEI. CDR3 length: 15 amino acids. Trimming left V 5 bases short and J 0 bases short, with 10 bases between.

The rearrangement uses TRBV5-1 and TRBJ2-7, with D possibly being TRBD1 (6 bases). The germline CDR1 and CDR2 sequences are SGHRS and YFSETQ. The CDR3 is 15 amino acids. V shed 1 base and J shed 5 bases, with 16 bases lying between them. CDR3 DNA sequence: TGCGCCAGCAGCTTGTGGGGGCAGGGGCAGAACGAGCAGTACTTC. It is translated as CASSLWGQGQNEQYF.

The rearrangement links TRBV2 to TRBJ1-2, with unresolved D. Germline V lookup: CDR1 SNHLY, CDR2 FYNNEI. V gave up 6 bases and J gave up 2 bases, with 10 bases separating them. The CDR3 covers 13 residues. CDR3 amino acids: CASSATVNYGYTF. The CDR3 coding sequence is TGTGCCAGCAGCGCCACAGTAAACTATGGCTACACCTTC.